This T cell receptor (beta chain) emerged from a study of T cell changes during pregnancy in multiple sclerosis. Germline-derived CDR1 and CDR2 are SGHNT and YYREEE (reference sequence). The CDR3 loop spans 16 amino acids. The V and J ends lost 2 bases and 5 bases, in that order; junction bases with no gene match: 8. TCRdb's table, derived via immunoSEQ multiplex PCR, lists solely in-frame clones and lacks some. The table has 25,000 to 30,000 clones, approximately 88% seen once; the top ten hold around 0.58%. This rearrangement joins TRBV5-4 to TRBJ2-1; 9 nucleotides match TRBD1. Material: CD4+ T cells from peripheral blood mononuclear cells, obtained in the first trimester of pregnancy. This TCR was recovered from a female donor in good health, enrolled as a control in a pregnancy study. DNA for the CDR3: TGTGCCAGCAGCTTCGGAGACAGGGGGTACGACAATGAGCAGTTCTTC. Translated, it gives CASSFGDRGYDNEQFF.